The rows below give T cell receptor beta chains drawn from one sample of a study of blood T cell repertoires in COVID-19. Only in-frame clones appear in the TCRdb table, and some are missing; sequencing was by immunoSEQ multiplex PCR. Here the sample spans fewer than 100,000 clones, around 79% being singletons. Sequenced sample: peripheral blood. Receptor source: a human donor in a cohort sampled during active COVID-19. Each CDR3 is given with its conserved first and last residue. Fields, in order: J gene, clone size, D gene, V gene, CDR3 protein, CDR3 DNA. A D gene is named only where the DNA matches it firmly. Part of the rows lack a size; the others show once, few, many or a class for expanded clones.

TRBJ2-6	.	.	TRBV19	CASSIARGSGANVLTF	TGTGCCAGTAGTATAGCCCGAGGCTCTGGGGCCAACGTCCTGACTTTC
TRBJ2-7	few	.	TRBV4-2	CASSQDPGAQNEQYF	TGTGCCAGCAGCCAAGATCCAGGGGCGCAGAACGAGCAGTACTTC
TRBJ2-7	.	.	TRBV7-6	CASSFGTDSSYEQYF	TGTGCCAGCAGCTTCGGGACGGACAGCTCCTACGAGCAGTACTTC
TRBJ2-2	.	.	TRBV25-1	CASSDRLNTGELFF	TGTGCCAGCAGTGATAGATTGAACACCGGGGAGCTGTTTTTT
TRBJ2-2	once	TRBD1	TRBV6-5	CASSPRQGVGGELFF	TGTGCCAGCAGCCCAAGACAGGGGGTCGGCGGGGAGCTGTTTTTT
TRBJ2-3	.	TRBD2	TRBV6-2/TRBV6-3	CASSRLAGLAGGHTQYF	TGTGCCAGCAGCCGGCTCGCTGGACTAGCGGGAGGCCATACGCAGTATTTT
TRBJ2-7	.	TRBD1	TRBV5-4	CASSWDRSSYEQYF	TGTGCCAGCAGCTGGGACAGGAGCTCCTACGAGCAGTACTTC
TRBJ2-7	.	TRBD2	TRBV5-6	CASSFGLAGGYSGEQYF	TGTGCCAGCAGCTTTGGACTAGCGGGAGGGTATTCGGGGGAGCAGTACTTC
TRBJ2-2	few	.	TRBV7-2	CASSLARWAGTSGELFF	TGTGCCAGCAGCTTAGCCCGTTGGGCGGGGACCTCCGGGGAGCTGTTTTTT
TRBJ2-1	.	TRBD2	TRBV3-1/TRBV3-2	CASSQAPGLAGGPQFF	TGTGCCAGCAGCCAAGCTCCGGGACTAGCGGGAGGGCCGCAGTTCTTC
TRBJ1-4	.	.	TRBV7-9	CASSPRQAVNEKLFF	TGTGCCAGCAGCCCCCGACAGGCCGTTAATGAAAAACTGTTTTTT
TRBJ1-1	.	TRBD1	TRBV6-4	CASSDTRDSTEAFF	TGTGCCAGCAGTGACACCAGGGACAGTACTGAAGCTTTCTTT
TRBJ1-1	.	TRBD1	TRBV5-4	CASSPPGGVAEAFF	TGTGCCAGCAGCCCCCCAGGGGGTGTTGCTGAAGCTTTCTTT
TRBJ2-3	.	TRBD2	TRBV6-6	CASIRLAGGADTQYF	TGTGCCAGCATTAGACTAGCGGGGGGGGCAGATACGCAGTATTTT
TRBJ2-1	.	TRBD2	TRBV27	CASYRTSGSQYNEQFF	TGTGCCAGCTACCGGACTAGCGGGAGTCAGTACAATGAGCAGTTCTTC
TRBJ2-1	.	.	TRBV3-1/TRBV3-2	CASSRGGEQFF	TGTGCCAGCAGCCGTGGGGGGGAGCAGTTCTTC